This T cell receptor beta chain was identified during a study of blood T cell repertoires in COVID-19. Study-wide context: Some COVID-19 samples were acute and others convalescent; all came from the United States, Italy and Spain. Nucleic acid was either cDNA or gDNA, and it came from T cells, B-cell-depleted T cells, or PBMCs.

Individuals aged about 18 to 100 years were recruited from some 26 US areas. Donors were grouped by their self-reported clinical history. The assay was immunoSEQ multiplex PCR, and TCRdb's table has in-frame clones only and misses some. The table includes roughly 300,000 clones, around 86% detected once. Trimming shortened V by 2 bases and J by 2 bases, and 12 bases separated the two germline ends. The CDR3 contains 15 residues. Germline values: CDR1 MNHEY, CDR2 SVGAGI. The rearrangement links TRBV6-5 to TRBJ1-1; D perhaps matches TRBD1 (5 bases). This clonotype originated in a woman aged 40 to 50 with acute COVID-19. Sequenced sample: PBMCs or T cells enriched from blood (not recorded which). CDR3 in DNA: TGTGCCAGCAGTTACGACAGTCCTTTCAACACTGAAGCTTTCTTT. Translation: CASSYDSPFNTEAFF.